Below, 29 T cell receptor beta chains from the same sample are listed, as sequenced in a study of T cell responses to AZD1222 COVID-19 vaccine. Some clones are missing from TCRdb's copy, which holds only in-frame ones; the method was immunoSEQ multiplex PCR. Here the sample spans some 130,000 clones, approximately 88% being singletons. The source was peripheral blood, collected on day 0 of AZD1222 vaccination. The receptors derive from an adult in good health.

This clone was detected once. This CDR3 is CASSNPGGRGNYGYTF. The DNA for the CDR3 is TGTGCCAGCAGCAACCCAGGGGGCCGCGGAAACTATGGCTACACCTTC. The rearrangement links TRBV14 to TRBJ1-2; TRBD1 matches at 8 bases. V lost 5 bases to trimming and J lost 2 bases; unmatched junction nucleotides: 10. This CDR3 is built from 16 residues. The germline gives CDR1 SGHDN, CDR2 FVKESK.

V and J are TRBV7-3 and TRBJ2-5, with 15 bases fitting TRBD2. CDR3 size: 19 residues. The ends lost 5 bases at V and 5 bases at J; junction bases unmatched: 15. CDR1 and CDR2 (germline): SGHTA, FQGTGA. CDR3 residues: CASSLRTSGGAGPGETQYF. The DNA for the CDR3 is TGTGCCAGCAGCCTCAGGACTAGCGGGGGGGCCGGACCTGGGGAGACCCAGTACTTC. Full variable domain (rest looked up from reference TRBV7-3 and TRBJ2-5): GAGVSQTPSNKVTEKGKYVELRCDPISGHTALYWYRQSLGQGPEFLIYFQGTGAADDSGLPNDRFFAVRPEGSVSTLKIQRTERGDSAVYLCASSLRTSGGAGPGETQYFGPGTRLLVL.

The chain uses TRBV27 and TRBJ1-5; TRBD1 might be the D (6 bases). The CDR3 extends over 15 amino acids. Germline CDR1 MNHEY, CDR2 SMNVEV (reference sequence). The V end was cut by 1 base, the J end by 5 bases, with 12 bases between. CDR3 amino acids: CASSLYGAGDQPQHF. The CDR3 DNA sequence: TGTGCCAGCAGTTTATATGGCGCAGGGGATCAGCCCCAGCATTTT.

This clone was counted once. J is TRBJ1-3 and V is TRBV5-1; D is unresolved. The CDR3 runs to 17 residues. The V and J ends lost 0 bases and 0 bases respectively, with 13 bases between them. CDR1 and CDR2 (germline): SGHRS, YFSETQ. CDR3 protein: CASSLARHSYSGNTIYF. The CDR3 DNA sequence: TGCGCCAGCAGCTTGGCTCGACACAGTTACTCTGGAAACACCATATATTTT.

The chain combines TRBV29-1 with TRBJ1-2, with TRBD1 identical over 9 bases. Trimming took 5 bases from V and 8 from J; bases not matched to a gene: 9. This CDR3 has 13 amino acids. Looked up from germline, CDR1 is SQVTM and CDR2 is ANQGSEA. CDR3 residues: CSVLQGAGLGYTF. CDR3 coding DNA: TGCAGCGTTCTACAGGGGGCAGGGTTGGGCTACACCTTC.

This chain joins TRBV6-2 or TRBV6-3 and TRBJ1-2; 7 nucleotides match TRBD1. Per germline, CDR1 MNHEY and CDR2 SVGEGT. The V segment lost 5 bases and the J segment 8 bases; nucleotides outside the gene matches: 14. This CDR3 region has 15 residues. CDR3: CASSARQGRMGGYTF. In nucleotides, the CDR3 is TGTGCCAGCAGTGCTCGACAGGGAAGAATGGGGGGCTACACCTTC.

The V call is TRBV5-1, the J call TRBJ1-2; TRBD1 is a possible D gene (5 bases). Germline assignment: CDR1 SGHRS and CDR2 YFSETQ. V gave up 4 bases and J gave up 3 bases, with 16 bases separating them. CDR3 length equals 15 residues. In DNA, the CDR3 is TGCGCCAGCAGCCGCGGGGCGGGAATGGACTATGGCTACACCTTC. It yields the protein CASSRGAGMDYGYTF.

The V call is TRBV12-3 or TRBV12-4, the J call TRBJ1-2, with D hard to call. Deletions cut 2 bases from V and 3 bases from J, with 4 bases between. The CDR3 has 12 amino acids. This CDR3 reads CASSLRDYGYTF. The CDR3 nucleotides are TGTGCCAGCAGTTTACGAGACTATGGCTACACCTTC.

This chain connects TRBV6-5 to TRBJ2-7, with D possibly being TRBD1 (6 bases). Germline lookup yields CDR1 MNHEY and CDR2 SVGAGI. This CDR3 region has 15 residues. Deletions cut 0 bases from V and 3 bases from J, with 12 bases between. The CDR3 bases are TGTGCCAGCAGTTACTCCAGGGGACGGGGCTACGAGCAGTACTTC. Amino acids: CASSYSRGRGYEQYF.

J is TRBJ2-3 and V is TRBV4-1; 7 bases map to TRBD2. The V gene end was trimmed by 0 bases and the J gene end by 5 bases; junction bases not matched to a gene: 11. The germline CDR1 and CDR2 sequences are MGHRA and YSYEKL. The CDR3 is made up of 17 amino acids. The CDR3 sequence is CASSQDWLGRAIDTQYF. The CDR3 DNA reads TGCGCCAGCAGCCAAGATTGGCTAGGGAGGGCCATAGATACGCAGTATTTT.

The chain joins TRBV3-1 (or the pseudogene TRBV3-2) to TRBJ2-3; D is perhaps TRBD2 (6 bases). Germline V CDR1 and CDR2: LGHDT, YNNKEL (reference sequence). The V end lost 2 bases, the J end lost 1 base, and 19 bases lay between the germline ends. This CDR3 contains 18 residues. Written as DNA, the CDR3 is TGTGCCAGCAGCCAAATACCTGTCGGGCGGGACGGCACAGATACGCAGTATTTT. Translation: CASSQIPVGRDGTDTQYF.

V gene TRBV7-9 combines with J gene TRBJ1-3; D possibly corresponds to TRBD1 (5 bases). This CDR3 spans 14 amino acids. V gave up 2 bases and J gave up 4 bases, with 9 bases separating them. Germline V lookup: CDR1 SEHNR, CDR2 FQNEAQ (reference sequence). The CDR3 loop is CASSLSGFGNTIYF. CDR3 DNA sequence: TGTGCCAGCAGCTTATCAGGGTTCGGAAACACCATATATTTT.

The genes are TRBV10-1 and TRBJ1-1; D possibly corresponds to TRBD1 (5 bases). Trimming took 3 bases from V and 0 from J, leaving 11 bases between them. The CDR3 spans 15 residues. Germline V lookup: CDR1 WNHNN, CDR2 SYGVQD (reference sequence). This CDR3 reads CASSEGRVMNTEAFF. The DNA for the CDR3 is TGCGCCAGCAGTGAAGGCAGGGTGATGAACACTGAAGCTTTCTTT.

The chain employs TRBV19 and TRBJ2-4; maybe TRBD2 (5 bases). CDR3 length: 13 amino acids. Germline CDR1 LNHDA, CDR2 SQIVND (reference sequence). V shed 7 bases and J shed 2 bases, with 9 bases lying between them. CDR3 sequence: CASMEVTKNIQYF. In nucleotides, the CDR3 is TGTGCCAGTATGGAGGTAACCAAAAACATTCAGTACTTC.

This sequence joins TRBV6-5 and TRBJ2-1; a possible D gene is TRBD2 (5 bases). Per germline, CDR1 MNHEY and CDR2 SVGAGI. The CDR3 is made up of 13 amino acids. V lost 8 bases, J lost 6 bases, and 14 bases lay in between. This CDR3 reads CASALGVPNEQFF. CDR3 sequence (DNA): TGTGCCAGCGCCCTCGGGGTCCCCAATGAGCAGTTCTTC.

The CDR3 sequence: CASSARVGYTF. CDR3 nucleotides: TGTGCCAGCAGTGCGAGGGTTGGCTACACCTTC. V and J are TRBV25-1 and TRBJ1-2; D gene ambiguous. Germline V gene sequence: CDR1 MGHDK, CDR2 SYGVNS. V was clipped by 4 bases and J by 7 bases, with 7 bases between them. This CDR3 contains 11 residues.

This clone was observed a few times. The genes are TRBV7-9 and TRBJ2-3; D is possibly TRBD1 (6 bases). The germline CDR1 and CDR2 sequences are SEHNR and FQNEAQ (reference sequence). V lost 1 base to trimming and J lost 2 bases, with 10 bases between them. This CDR3 region has 15 residues. The chain's CDR3 is CASSLGTGSTDTQYF. For the CDR3, the DNA is TGTGCCAGCAGCTTAGGAACAGGGTCCACAGATACGCAGTATTTT.

The V gene is TRBV6-1, the J gene TRBJ2-4; no definite D call. Germline CDR1 MNHNS, CDR2 SASEGT. The CDR3 is 16 residues long. V shed 2 bases and J shed 0 bases, with 11 bases lying between them. This CDR3 reads CASSERVGLAKNIQYF. As DNA, the CDR3 is TGTGCCAGCAGTGAAAGAGTCGGTCTAGCCAAAAACATTCAGTACTTC.

This chain links TRBV7-9 with TRBJ1-2; perhaps TRBD1 as D (6 bases). This CDR3 spans 13 amino acids. The V gene lost 5 bases and the J gene lost 5 bases, with 12 bases spanning the gap. Germline assignment: CDR1 SEHNR and CDR2 FQNEAQ (reference sequence). The CDR3 DNA follows: TGTGCCAGCAGCGAGGGGGGAGGGTATGGCTACACCTTC. Its translation is CASSEGGGYGYTF. The whole variable domain, filled in from reference TRBV7-9 and TRBJ1-2, reads DTGVSQNPRHKITKRGQNVTFRCDPISEHNRLYWYRQTLGQGPEFLTYFQNEAQLEKSRLLSDRFSAERPKGSFSTLEIQRTEQGDSAMYLCASSEGGGYGYTFGSGTRLTVV.

The V and J genes are TRBV9 and TRBJ1-1, with 12 positions matching TRBD1. Trimming at V came to 0 bases and at J to 7 bases, leaving 4 bases not matched to a gene. The CDR3 spans 15 residues. Per the germline V gene, CDR1 is SGDLS and CDR2 is YYNGEE. CDR3 protein: CASSVGDRGQGEAFF. In DNA, the CDR3 is TGTGCCAGCAGCGTAGGGGACAGGGGGCAGGGTGAAGCTTTCTTT.

V usage is TRBV5-4 and J usage is TRBJ2-5, with D perhaps TRBD1 (5 bases). V shed 1 base and J shed 4 bases, with 8 bases lying between them. Germline V CDR1 and CDR2: SGHNT, YYREEE (reference sequence). This CDR3 is built from 13 residues. The CDR3 sequence is CASSLIRAETQYF. Here the CDR3 DNA reads TGTGCCAGCAGCTTGATCAGGGCAGAGACCCAGTACTTC. The entire variable domain, with the rest obtained from reference TRBV5-4 and TRBJ2-5, is as follows: ETGVTQSPTHLIKTRGQQVTLRCSSQSGHNTVSWYQQALGQGPQFIFQYYREEENGRGNFPPRFSGLQFPNYSSELNVNALELDDSALYLCASSLIRAETQYFGPGTRLLVL.

With regard to this clone: Distinct nucleotide sequences in the sample also encode this CDR3. This chain connects TRBV19 to TRBJ1-2; no firm D call. The CDR3 contains 13 residues. Germline V gives CDR1 LNHDA, CDR2 SQIVND (reference sequence). Trimming removed 3 bases from V and 1 base from J, with 6 bases in between. The CDR3 sequence: CASSISDNYGYTF. CDR3 bases: TGTGCCAGTAGTATTTCTGATAACTATGGCTACACCTTC. Together with reference TRBV19 and TRBJ1-2, the CDR3 gives the full variable domain: DGGITQSPKYLFRKEGQNVTLSCEQNLNHDAMYWYRQDPGQGLRLIYYSQIVNDFQKGDIAEGYSVSREKKESFPLTVTSAQKNPTAFYLCASSISDNYGYTFGSGTRLTVV.

J is TRBJ1-2 and V is TRBV5-5; TRBD1 is a possible D gene (6 bases). CDR3 length equals 17 residues. Between the trimmed V and J ends, which lost 2 bases and 4 bases, there was a span of 21 bases. Germline V gene data show CDR1 as SGHKS and CDR2 as YYEKEE (reference sequence). The chain's CDR3 is CASSFNQGAGVSYGYTF. CDR3 DNA sequence: TGTGCCAGCAGCTTTAATCAAGGGGCAGGGGTGAGCTATGGCTACACCTTC.

The chain uses TRBV19 and TRBJ2-1, with TRBD2 identical over 11 bases. The CDR3 is made up of 15 amino acids. J lost 9 bases, V lost 3 bases, and 7 bases had no gene match. The V gene's germline CDR1 is LNHDA and CDR2 SQIVND (reference sequence). The CDR3 DNA is TGTGCCAGTAGTATTATTAGCGGGGGGGCCGCTGAGCAGTTCTTC. This codes for CASSIISGGAAEQFF.

The V and J genes are TRBV5-4 and TRBJ1-2; D unresolved. Germline V gene lookup returns CDR1 SGHNT and CDR2 YYREEE (reference sequence). The V end was cut by 1 base, the J end by 6 bases, with 13 bases between. The CDR3 has 14 amino acids. The CDR3 loop is CASSLSGVEDGYTF. The DNA of the CDR3 is TGTGCCAGCAGCTTGTCGGGCGTCGAGGATGGCTACACCTTC.

The rearrangement joins TRBV6-5 to TRBJ1-3; D not resolved. Per the germline V gene, CDR1 is MNHEY and CDR2 is SVGAGI. The CDR3 totals 13 residues. Trimming cost V 2 bases and J 2 bases, with 4 bases left between them. CDR3 loop: CASSYLTGNTIYF. For the CDR3, the DNA is TGTGCCAGCAGTTACCTCACTGGAAACACCATATATTTT.

In DNA, the CDR3 is TGTGCCAGCAGTTTATTGGGACAGGGCGGGGTGGACACTGAAGCTTTCTTT. Its protein is CASSLLGQGGVDTEAFF. The genes are TRBV27 and TRBJ1-1, with 9 bases lining up with TRBD1. The germline V gene encodes CDR1 MNHEY and CDR2 SMNVEV (reference sequence). The CDR3 spans 17 residues. The V gene end was trimmed by 1 base and the J gene end by 3 bases; junction bases not matched to a gene: 9.

This chain uses TRBV5-1 with TRBJ2-7; tentatively, D is TRBD1 (6 bases). CDR1 and CDR2 (germline): SGHRS, YFSETQ. V lost 4 bases to trimming and J lost 3 bases, with 8 bases between them. This CDR3 has 12 residues. This CDR3 is CASSQDSYEQYF. The DNA of the CDR3 is TGCGCCAGCAGCCAGGACAGCTACGAGCAGTACTTC.

V is TRBV19 and J is TRBJ1-6; 7 bases line up with TRBD1. V was clipped by 7 bases and J by 0 bases; unmatched bases: 9. The CDR3 has 17 residues. Per the germline V gene, CDR1 is LNHDA and CDR2 is SQIVND (reference sequence). The CDR3 spells CASTDRAQSSYNSPLHF. The CDR3 DNA reads TGTGCCAGTACCGACAGGGCCCAAAGCTCCTATAATTCACCCCTCCACTTT.